The next 30 T cell receptor beta chains were all read from a single sample in a study of T cell repertoires in cytomegalovirus infection. What these receptors recognize is not known. TCRdb re-called the reads with MiXCR, one entry per CDR3 protein. The sample yields 20,000 to 25,000 distinct CDR3 sequences, approximately 46% seen once. Material: CD8+ T cells from cultured PBMCs, obtained from culture after CMV antigen stimulation. The receptors were gathered from a human donor in good health (CMV status not recorded). Some clones in this sample may be carry-over from other donors' samples.

The chain is built from TRBV7-9 and TRBJ2-6; a possible D gene is TRBD1 (5 bases). The germline V gene encodes CDR1 SEHNR and CDR2 FQNEAQ (reference sequence). There are 21 residues in the CDR3. V lost 2 bases and J lost 3, with 26 bases in between. CDR3 in amino acids: CASSLTFPQGFGVDGANVLTF. The DNA of the CDR3 is TGTGCCAGCAGCTTAACCTTTCCCCAGGGATTCGGAGTTGATGGGGCCAACGTCCTGACTTTC.

The J gene is TRBJ2-5, the V gene TRBV7-2; D is possibly TRBD1 (6 bases). Germline CDR1 reads SGHTA; CDR2 reads FQGNSA. V was cut by 6 bases and J by 5 bases, with 16 bases left in between. The CDR3 consists of 14 residues. CDR3 amino acids: CASSLDRILETQYF. The CDR3 DNA sequence: TGTGCCAGCAGTCTCGACAGGATCCTGGAGACCCAGTACTTC.

There are many counts of this clonotype. The chain recombines TRBV6-6 with TRBJ2-3; D remains unclear. The CDR3 is 15 residues long. From germline, CDR1 is MNHNY and CDR2 SVGAGI (reference sequence). Deletions cut 2 bases from V and 0 bases from J, with 9 bases between. The CDR3 sequence: CASSYSESSTDTQYF. CDR3 coding DNA: TGTGCCAGCAGTTACAGTGAATCTAGCACAGATACGCAGTATTTT.

This clonotype was seen a handful of times. The gene calls are TRBV6-6 and TRBJ2-3; 7 bases match TRBD1. The CDR3 sequence is 18 residues long. The germline CDR1 and CDR2 sequences are MNHNY and SVGAGI (reference sequence). The V segment lost 0 bases and the J segment 4 bases; nucleotides outside the gene matches: 13. The CDR3 protein is CASSYSIDRVKEPDTQYF. For the CDR3, the DNA is TGTGCCAGCAGTTACTCAATAGACAGGGTAAAAGAGCCAGATACGCAGTATTTT.

The genes are TRBV9 and TRBJ1-2, with D maybe TRBD1 (6 bases). Trimming removed 3 bases from V and 4 bases from J, with 16 bases in between. Germline CDR1 and CDR2: SGDLS and YYNGEE. The CDR3 totals 15 residues. The CDR3 sequence: CASSATGYTSYGYTF. The DNA for the CDR3 is TGTGCCAGCAGCGCTACAGGGTATACTAGCTATGGCTACACCTTC.

This rearrangement joins TRBV6-6 to TRBJ1-1, with 10 nucleotides matching TRBD1. Germline lookup yields CDR1 MNHNY and CDR2 SVGAGI (reference sequence). V lost 6 bases and J lost 6; bases outside the gene matches: 4. The CDR3 is made up of 13 amino acids. The CDR3 reads CASRDRGSPEAFF. The CDR3 DNA follows: TGTGCCAGCAGGGACAGGGGGAGTCCTGAAGCTTTCTTT.

The CDR3 spells CASSQAEGQDHQPQHF. The CDR3 DNA reads TGCGCCAGCAGCCAAGCGGAGGGACAGGACCACCAGCCCCAGCATTTT. This chain joins TRBV4-1 and TRBJ1-5; TRBD1 matches at 8 bases. The junction had 9 bases not matched to a gene; V was cut back by 1 base and J by 7 bases. CDR3 length: 16 residues. Germline-derived CDR1 and CDR2 are MGHRA and YSYEKL.

In the case of this clonotype: A much larger clone lies a single base off, so this may be a read error. The gene calls are TRBV20-1 and TRBJ2-7, with TRBD2 identical over 8 bases. From germline, CDR1 is DFQATT and CDR2 SNEGSKA (reference sequence). After removal of 5 bases from V and 8 bases from J, the junction contained 11 bases not matched to a gene. The CDR3 consists of 13 residues. CDR3: CSARPGLVGKQYF. CDR3 nucleotide sequence: TGCAGTGCTCGTCCGGGACTAGTGGGAAAGCAGTACTTC.

There are a few counts of this clonotype. The chain uses TRBV6-2 or TRBV6-3 and TRBJ2-2; D may be TRBD1 (6 bases). Germline V gene data show CDR1 as MNHEY and CDR2 as SVGEGT. Trimming shortened V by 8 bases and J by 0 bases, and 13 bases separated the two germline ends. This CDR3 is 15 amino acids long. The CDR3 bases are TGTGCCAGCCTTTTTGGACAGCCGAACACCGGGGAGCTGTTTTTT. Protein: CASLFGQPNTGELFF.

This clonotype was seen only a few times. The chain recombines TRBV7-6 with TRBJ2-7, with D perhaps matching TRBD1 (5 bases). Per the germline V gene, CDR1 is SGHVS and CDR2 is FNYEAQ. V lost 5 bases to trimming and J lost 2 bases, with 16 bases between them. This CDR3 comprises 15 residues. The CDR3 DNA reads as TGTGCCAGCAGCCCCGGTTTAGGGGTCCCCTACGAGCAGTACTTC. Translation gives CASSPGLGVPYEQYF.

This sequence joins TRBV6-2 or TRBV6-3 and TRBJ2-1; 9 bases fit TRBD2. V lost 5 bases to trimming and J lost 4 bases; unmatched junction nucleotides: 9. The CDR3 runs to 16 residues. Germline CDR1 is MNHEY and CDR2 is SVGEGT. In DNA, the CDR3 is TGTGCCAGCAGTGACCCGGAGCGGGAGGTTTACAATGAGCAGTTCTTC. It is translated as CASSDPEREVYNEQFF.

The CDR3 region is CASRVGAGEGETQYF. In DNA, the CDR3 is TGTGCCAGCCGTGTAGGAGCGGGAGAAGGGGAGACCCAGTACTTC. This sequence joins TRBV7-8 and TRBJ2-5; 8 bases line up with TRBD2. Germline V gene data show CDR1 as SGHVS and CDR2 as FQNEAQ. J gave up 5 bases and V 8 bases, and 13 bases lay outside the gene matches. The CDR3 loop spans 15 amino acids.

This chain links TRBV6-2 or TRBV6-3 with TRBJ2-6, with 12 positions matching TRBD1. The CDR3 consists of 20 residues. J gave up 4 bases and V 6 bases, and 16 bases lay outside the gene matches. In germline, CDR1 is MNHEY, CDR2 SVGEGT. In DNA, the CDR3 is TGTGCCAGCAGCTCCCACGGGTCGGGACAGGGGGCGATCGGGGCCAACGTCCTGACTTTC. This translates into CASSSHGSGQGAIGANVLTF.

This clonotype was seen many times. The chain joins TRBV4-3 to TRBJ1-2; D call uncertain. Trimming cost V 0 bases and J 2 bases, with 19 bases left between them. CDR3 length: 18 residues. The germline V gene has CDR1 LGHNA and CDR2 YSLEER. The CDR3: CASSQDGESTMGNYGYTF. DNA of the CDR3: TGCGCCAGCAGCCAAGATGGGGAGTCAACTATGGGGAACTATGGCTACACCTTC.

This clonotype came up a few times. The chain has TRBV7-6 and TRBJ2-1, with D unresolved. CDR3 length: 13 residues. V lost 4 bases, J lost 9 bases, and 13 bases lay in between. Per germline, CDR1 SGHVS and CDR2 FNYEAQ. CDR3 sequence reads: CASSSRTGSEQFF. The CDR3 nucleotides are TGTGCCAGCAGCTCCCGCACTGGAAGTGAGCAGTTCTTC.

This clonotype showed up many times. The J gene is TRBJ2-5, the V gene TRBV7-8; TRBD1 matches 8 bases. The CDR3 totals 15 residues. CDR1 and CDR2 from the germline V gene are SGHVS and FQNEAQ. Trimming removed 6 bases from V and 3 bases from J; junction bases left unmatched: 9. This CDR3 is CASSLQGVPEETQYF. The CDR3 region has the DNA TGTGCCAGCAGTTTACAGGGGGTTCCGGAAGAGACCCAGTACTTC.

In this sample, this clonotype turned up a few times. The V gene is TRBV7-2, the J gene TRBJ2-1; D perhaps matches TRBD2 (6 bases). Per the germline V gene, CDR1 is SGHTA and CDR2 is FQGNSA. The CDR3 extends over 15 amino acids. The V end was cut by 2 bases, the J end by 2 bases, with 10 bases between. CDR3 residues: CASSLYGSPYNEQFF. For the CDR3, the DNA is TGTGCCAGCAGCTTATACGGGAGTCCCTACAATGAGCAGTTCTTC.

The rearrangement links TRBV6-6 to TRBJ1-4; 9 bases align to TRBD1. Germline CDR1 is MNHNY and CDR2 is SVGAGI (reference sequence). Trimming removed 7 bases from V and 8 bases from J; junction bases left unmatched: 5. This CDR3 comprises 13 residues. The CDR3 here is CASMDRGNEKLFF. For the CDR3, the DNA is TGTGCCAGCATGGACAGGGGCAACGAAAAACTGTTTTTT.

V gene TRBV11-3 combines with J gene TRBJ2-1; 7 bases agree with TRBD1. The CDR3 has 15 amino acids. CDR1 is SGHNT, CDR2 YENEEA, per germline. The junction had 8 bases not matched to a gene; V was cut back by 5 bases and J by 4 bases. The CDR3 protein is CASSLTGDLYNEQFF. The CDR3 bases are TGTGCCAGCAGCCTCACAGGGGACCTATACAATGAGCAGTTCTTC.

The V and J genes are TRBV7-3 and TRBJ1-6, with D perhaps TRBD1 (5 bases). This CDR3 has 14 residues. V was shortened by 3 bases and J by 8 bases, with 11 bases between the two germline ends. Germline-derived CDR1 and CDR2 are SGHTA and FQGTGA. The DNA of the CDR3 is TGTGCCAGCAGCTTGACGACAGCACATTCACCCCTCCACTTT. It encodes CASSLTTAHSPLHF.

The genes are TRBV7-2 and TRBJ1-2; 8 nucleotides agree with TRBD1. V dropped 7 bases and J dropped 8; count of bases not matched to a gene: 15. The CDR3 has 15 residues. Germline loops: CDR1 SGHTA, CDR2 FQGNSA. In DNA form, the CDR3 reads TGTGCCAGCATTAGTACAGGGGGATTGATTGGAGGCTACACCTTC. The encoded protein is CASISTGGLIGGYTF.

The table lists this clonotype with a few counts. The V gene is TRBV7-2, the J gene TRBJ1-5, with D uncertain. The CDR3 runs to 15 residues. Germline V CDR1 and CDR2: SGHTA, FQGNSA. Between the trimmed V and J ends, which lost 1 base and 2 bases, there was a span of 9 bases. CDR3 region: CASSLVGLGNQPQHF. Here the CDR3 DNA reads TGTGCCAGCAGCTTAGTAGGGTTGGGCAATCAGCCCCAGCATTTT.

The chain is built from TRBV10-3 and TRBJ2-1; possible D gene TRBD2, 6 bases. Germline CDR1 is ENHRY and CDR2 is SYGVKD. V was trimmed by 4 bases and J by 14 bases, leaving 12 bases between them. The CDR3 extends over 11 amino acids. CDR3 nucleotide sequence: TGTGCCATCAGTGGGGGGGACGAGGAGTTCTTC. This sequence encodes CAISGGDEEFF.

The V call is TRBV4-2, the J call TRBJ1-5; possibly TRBD1 for D (5 bases). CDR3 size: 17 residues. The V gene's germline CDR1 is LGHNA and CDR2 YNFKEQ. V dropped 0 bases and J dropped 2 bases, with 14 bases sitting between them. Written as DNA, the CDR3 is TGTGCCAGCAGCCAAGATGGGACCCCTAGGGGCAATCAGCCCCAGCATTTT. Translating it yields CASSQDGTPRGNQPQHF.

The chain is built from TRBV5-4 and TRBJ2-1; D not resolved. In germline, CDR1 is SGHNT, CDR2 YYREEE (reference sequence). Trimming removed 3 bases from V and 6 bases from J, with 7 bases in between. The CDR3 has 12 amino acids. CDR3 DNA: TGTGCCAGCAGCTCTAGGACCAATGAGCAGTTCTTC. Protein: CASSSRTNEQFF. Full variable domain (missing parts from reference TRBV5-4 and TRBJ2-1): ETGVTQSPTHLIKTRGQQVTLRCSSQSGHNTVSWYQQALGQGPQFIFQYYREEENGRGNFPPRFSGLQFPNYSSELNVNALELDDSALYLCASSSRTNEQFFGPGTRLTVL.

J is TRBJ1-1 and V is TRBV12-3 or TRBV12-4; 10 nucleotides align to TRBD1. The CDR3 runs 12 residues. Trimming took 7 bases from V and 11 from J; bases not matched to a gene: 7. Here the CDR3 reads CASTIGTGDAFF. As DNA, the CDR3 is TGTGCCAGCACCATTGGGACAGGGGACGCTTTCTTT.

This clonotype was observed at least ten times. The genes are TRBV28 and TRBJ1-5; D not resolved. Trimming pared 2 bases from V and 7 bases from J, leaving 12 bases between. Germline CDR1 MDHEN, CDR2 SYDVKM. CDR3 length equals 14 residues. The CDR3 DNA reads as TGTGCCAGCAGTTTAGTAGCAGGTCCCCAGCCCCAGCATTTT. Translating gives CASSLVAGPQPQHF.

The chain employs TRBV7-9 and TRBJ2-1; no clear D gene. Per the germline V gene, CDR1 is SEHNR and CDR2 is FQNEAQ (reference sequence). The CDR3 sequence is 11 residues long. The V and J ends lost 5 bases and 10 bases respectively, with 9 bases between them. CDR3: CASSRAAEQFF. CDR3 bases: TGTGCCAGCAGCCGCGCGGCAGAGCAGTTCTTC.

A few counts support this clonotype. This chain uses TRBV12-3 or TRBV12-4 with TRBJ2-7, with D tentatively TRBD2 (5 bases). Trimming cost V 3 bases and J 4 bases, with 13 bases left between them. This CDR3 spans 14 amino acids. The CDR3 here is CASSLPSGRYEQYF. The CDR3 DNA sequence: TGTGCCAGCAGTTTGCCCTCGGGAAGGTACGAGCAGTACTTC.

This clonotype was seen a few times. The conserved phenylalanine or tryptophan normally closing the CDR3 is absent here, so this likely arose from a read error. The chain combines TRBV12-3 or TRBV12-4 with TRBJ1-2; D unresolved. Trimming shortened V by 3 bases and J by 6 bases, and 5 bases separated the two germline ends. The CDR3 length is 11 residues. CDR3 in amino acids: CASSFRDGYTS. The CDR3 DNA reads as TGTGCCAGCAGTTTCCGGGATGGCTACACCTCC.